Listed here are 32 T cell receptor beta chains from one sample, sequenced in a study of cytomegalovirus exposure and HLA in healthy donors. The PCR contained 60 Vbeta and 13 Jbeta primers. Assay used: immunoSEQ multiplex PCR; TCRdb lists only in-frame clones, some missing. The sample consists of under 200,000 clones, roughly 81% of them appearing once. Sequencing was done on a sample of PBMCs. All receptors come from a woman between 45 and 60 years old in good health and CMV-seronegative.

The CDR3 nucleotides read TGCAGCGGCCGGGGAGATACGCAGTATTTT. Translated: CSGRGDTQYF. The gene calls are TRBV29-1 and TRBJ2-3; tentative D call: TRBD2 (5 bases). This CDR3 comprises 10 residues. Germline CDR1 SQVTM, CDR2 ANQGSEA. Trimming left V 7 bases short and J 5 bases short, with 7 bases between.

The gene calls are TRBV15 and TRBJ1-1, with no clear D. There are 13 residues in the CDR3. Trimming took 1 base from V and 7 from J, leaving 10 bases between them. Germline CDR1 and CDR2: LNHNV and YYDKDF (reference sequence). Here the CDR3 reads CATSRGWAVEAFF. The DNA of the CDR3 is TGTGCCACCAGCAGAGGTTGGGCAGTTGAAGCTTTCTTT.

This clone showed up just a few times. The chain joins TRBV5-1 to TRBJ2-2; perhaps TRBD2 as D (6 bases). CDR3 length: 15 amino acids. Trimming cost V 1 base and J 3 bases, with 10 bases left between them. Germline CDR1 is SGHRS and CDR2 is YFSETQ. The CDR3 DNA sequence: TGCGCCAGCAGCTTGTGGGGGGAGGACACCGGGGAGCTGTTTTTT. Translating gives CASSLWGEDTGELFF. Looking up the rest from reference TRBV5-1 and TRBJ2-2 gives the full variable domain: KAGVTQTPRYLIKTRGQQVTLSCSPISGHRSVSWYQQTPGQGLQFLFEYFSETQRNKGNFPGRFSGRQFSNSRSEMNVSTLELGDSALYLCASSLWGEDTGELFFGEGSRLTVL.

This chain uses TRBV4-3 with TRBJ2-2; 8 nucleotides line up with TRBD2. Germline values: CDR1 LGHNA, CDR2 YSLEER. V trimming: 4 bases; J trimming: 0 bases; junction bases outside the gene matches: 7. CDR3 length: 17 residues. CDR3 in DNA: TGCGCCAGCAGCCCTCGGCTAGCGGGTCCGAACACCGGGGAGCTGTTTTTT. Translating gives CASSPRLAGPNTGELFF.

The genes are TRBV5-6 and TRBJ2-7; TRBD1 might be the D (6 bases). Germline lookup yields CDR1 SGHDT and CDR2 YYEEEE. This CDR3 contains 13 residues. Trimming left V 7 bases short and J 3 bases short, with 14 bases between. The CDR3 sequence is CASRGQGNYEQYF. The CDR3 region has the DNA TGTGCCAGCCGGGGTCAGGGGAACTACGAGCAGTACTTC.

This clone was counted only a few times. The chain couples TRBV5-4 to TRBJ1-2; unclear D gene. Germline values: CDR1 SGHNT, CDR2 YYREEE (reference sequence). The CDR3 extends over 15 amino acids. V was trimmed by 3 bases and J by 3 bases, leaving 15 bases between them. The CDR3 region has the DNA TGTGCCAGCAGCTCAGTCGGGGTGGCCTACTATGGCTACACCTTC. Translating it yields CASSSVGVAYYGYTF.

V usage is TRBV4-1 and J usage is TRBJ2-5, with TRBD2 matching over 11 bases. The end of the DNA aligns better with TRBJ2-7, so the J call may be wrong. From germline, CDR1 is MGHRA and CDR2 YSYEKL. There are 16 residues in the CDR3. CDR3 amino acids: CASSQVAGGNYYEQYF. For the CDR3, the DNA is TGCGCCAGCAGCCAGGTAGCGGGAGGGAATTACTACGAGCAGTACTTC.

The chain joins TRBV2 to TRBJ1-2; the match to TRBD1 covers 7 bases. Unmatched junction bases numbered 3, after V lost 4 bases and J lost 7 bases. This CDR3 is built from 12 residues. Germline assignment: CDR1 SNHLY and CDR2 FYNNEI. The CDR3 sequence is CASSGGQRGYTF. CDR3 in DNA: TGTGCCAGCAGTGGGGGACAGCGTGGCTACACCTTC.

The genes are TRBV6-5 and TRBJ2-5; 12 bases match TRBD2. The better agreement between TRBJ2-7 and the DNA end casts doubt on the J call. The CDR3 has 14 residues. Looked up from germline, CDR1 is MNHEY and CDR2 is SVGAGI. In nucleotides, the CDR3 is TGTGCCAGCAGTCTAGCGGGAGGGCCTGGCGAGCAGTACTTC. This sequence encodes CASSLAGGPGEQYF.

The chain recombines TRBV7-9 with TRBJ1-1; D is uncertain. CDR1 and CDR2 from the germline V gene are SEHNR and FQNEAQ (reference sequence). V was shortened by 5 bases and J by 4 bases, with 8 bases between the two germline ends. This CDR3 comprises 12 residues. This CDR3 reads CASSRTSTEAFF. The CDR3 DNA reads as TGTGCCAGCAGCCGAACGAGCACTGAAGCTTTCTTT.

Here the CDR3 DNA reads TGTGCCAGCATCCCTGCGACAGGGAGGTTCACTGAAGCTTTCTTT. This codes for CASIPATGRFTEAFF. J is TRBJ1-1 and V is TRBV7-2, with 7 bases fitting TRBD1. Germline assignment: CDR1 SGHTA and CDR2 FQGNSA. Losses at the gene ends were 7 bases for V and 4 bases for J; bases not matched to a gene: 12. This CDR3 has 15 amino acids.

The gene calls are TRBV2 and TRBJ2-2; D may be TRBD1 (6 bases). Germline V gene lookup returns CDR1 SNHLY and CDR2 FYNNEI. V was clipped by 2 bases and J by 6 bases, with 7 bases between them. This CDR3 comprises 13 residues. CDR3 sequence reads: CASSEWGPGELFF. DNA of the CDR3: TGTGCCAGCAGTGAATGGGGGCCCGGGGAGCTGTTTTTT.

Only one count was recorded for this clone. The V call is TRBV10-1, the J call TRBJ1-1; 7 bases map to TRBD1. With V trimmed by 2 bases and J by 6 bases, 6 bases remained unmatched. The germline V gene encodes CDR1 WNHNN and CDR2 SYGVQD (reference sequence). This CDR3 contains 14 residues. Here the CDR3 DNA reads TGCGCCAGCAGTGAGCCGAGGACAGGCGCTGAAGCTTTCTTT. It codes for CASSEPRTGAEAFF.

The V gene is TRBV25-1, the J gene TRBJ1-2; no clear D. V was cut by 3 bases and J by 4 bases, with 9 bases left in between. Germline V gene sequence: CDR1 MGHDK, CDR2 SYGVNS. CDR3 length: 13 amino acids. The CDR3 nucleotides are TGTGCCAGCAGTGAGGAGAGAGGCTATGGCTACACCTTC. It specifies CASSEERGYGYTF.

The count of this clone is one. A read error may account for a junction end that differs from germline. J is TRBJ2-3 and V is TRBV7-9; D is unresolved. Looked up from germline, CDR1 is SEHNR and CDR2 is FQNEAQ (reference sequence). This CDR3 region has 12 residues. The CDR3 sequence: CSSTGGTDTQYF. DNA for the CDR3: TGTTCCAGCACGGGTGGCACAGATACGCAGTATTTT.

This clone has just a few counts. The chain links TRBV7-6 to TRBJ2-6, with 7 bases identical to TRBD1. There are 17 residues in the CDR3. The V and J ends lost 5 bases and 0 bases, in that order; junction bases with no gene match: 7. Germline V gives CDR1 SGHVS, CDR2 FNYEAQ. The CDR3, as DNA: TGTGCCAGCAGCCGCCAGGACAGGCCCTCTGGGGCCAACGTCCTGACTTTC. Protein: CASSRQDRPSGANVLTF.

The chain joins TRBV23-1 to TRBJ2-3, with D perhaps matching TRBD1 (5 bases). TRBV23-1 is reported as an ORF; its role is uncertain. The CDR3 spans 12 residues. V lost 8 bases to trimming and J lost 15 bases, with 21 bases between them. The CDR3 protein is CASRPWGWFCYF. In DNA, the CDR3 is TGCGCCAGCCGCCCGTGGGGCTGGTTTTGTTATTTT.

J is TRBJ1-2 and V is TRBV29-1, with D possibly being TRBD1 (5 bases). CDR3 length: 13 residues. CDR1 SQVTM and CDR2 ANQGSEA come from the germline V gene. V dropped 4 bases and J dropped 7 bases, with 16 bases sitting between them. CDR3 DNA: TGCAGCGTTGCAGAGCAGGGAAAATCTGGCTACACCTTC. Amino acid sequence: CSVAEQGKSGYTF.

V usage is TRBV6-1 and J usage is TRBJ1-1; 8 nucleotides agree with TRBD1. CDR3 size: 15 residues. The germline V gene encodes CDR1 MNHNS and CDR2 SASEGT. J gave up 3 bases and V 6 bases, and 9 bases lay outside the gene matches. The CDR3 DNA reads as TGTGCCAGCAGCCCCTGGACAGGGAGGGACACTGAAGCTTTCTTT. Encoded protein: CASSPWTGRDTEAFF.

This sequence joins TRBV2 and TRBJ2-2, with 10 bases lining up with TRBD1. The J segment lost 3 bases and the V segment lost 7 bases, leaving 5 bases of the junction unmatched. Germline V gives CDR1 SNHLY, CDR2 FYNNEI. The CDR3 contains 15 residues. The CDR3 DNA is TGTGCCAGCAAGGGGACAGGGGCCTACACCGGGGAGCTGTTTTTT. This translates into CASKGTGAYTGELFF.

The chain combines TRBV7-2 with TRBJ1-2, with 9 bases lining up with TRBD1. Germline CDR1 reads SGHTA; CDR2 reads FQGNSA. This CDR3 has 13 amino acids. Trimming took 4 bases from V and 6 from J; bases not matched to a gene: 3. CDR3 sequence reads: CASSSTGGNGYTF. The DNA of the CDR3 is TGTGCCAGCAGCTCGACAGGGGGAAATGGCTACACCTTC.

The chain couples TRBV4-3 to TRBJ1-1; TRBD1 agrees at 9 bases. The CDR3 consists of 15 residues. V shed 1 base, J shed 5 bases, and the junction held 5 bases outside the gene matches. Germline lookup yields CDR1 LGHNA and CDR2 YSLEER. The chain's CDR3 is CASSQGGTGSTEAFF. CDR3 sequence (DNA): TGCGCCAGCAGCCAAGGTGGGACAGGGAGTACTGAAGCTTTCTTT.

V and J are TRBV19 and TRBJ1-2, with D possibly matching TRBD1 (5 bases). This CDR3 region has 12 residues. Germline CDR1 and CDR2: LNHDA and SQIVND (reference sequence). The V and J ends lost 7 bases and 2 bases respectively, with 8 bases between them. Here the CDR3 reads CASTGANYGYTF. CDR3 coding DNA: TGTGCCAGTACTGGGGCCAACTATGGCTACACCTTC.

This clone was detected a few times. The V and J genes are TRBV5-6 and TRBJ2-2; 7 nucleotides match TRBD1. Per the germline V gene, CDR1 is SGHDT and CDR2 is YYEEEE. V shed 3 bases and J 7 bases; nucleotides not matched to a gene: 9. The CDR3 consists of 15 residues. DNA for the CDR3: TGTGCCAGCAGCTCATTCGACAGGGAAGGCGGGGAGCTGTTTTTT. This sequence encodes CASSSFDREGGELFF.

This clone has a handful of counts. The genes are TRBV21-1 and TRBJ2-5; no check of the table's D call, TRBD2, against the DNA was made. TRBV21-1 is labeled a pseudogene. The CDR3 loop spans 14 amino acids. The CDR3 region is CASSPPGGRETQYF. The CDR3 coding sequence is TGTGCCAGCAGCCCCCCTGGGGGGAGAGAGACCCAGTACTTC.

The chain combines TRBV7-2 with TRBJ1-5; no definite D call. CDR3 length: 14 residues. Trimming removed 1 base from V and 7 bases from J, with 11 bases in between. Germline lookup yields CDR1 SGHTA and CDR2 FQGNSA. The CDR3 is CASSLVGLRQPQHF. The CDR3 DNA follows: TGTGCCAGCAGCTTAGTGGGCCTCCGACAGCCCCAGCATTTT. Full variable domain (missing parts from reference TRBV7-2 and TRBJ1-5): GAGVSQSPSNKVTEKGKDVELRCDPISGHTALYWYRQSLGQGLEFLIYFQGNSAPDKSGLPSDRFSAERTGGSVSTLTIQRTQQEDSAVYLCASSLVGLRQPQHFGDGTRLSIL.

The chain combines TRBV7-9 with TRBJ2-1, with TRBD1 identical over 10 bases. Germline CDR1 SEHNR, CDR2 FQNEAQ (reference sequence). The CDR3 is 17 amino acids. V was pared by 5 bases and J by 2 bases, with 9 bases of the junction left unmatched. CDR3 nucleotides: TGTGCCAGCAGCGGGAAGGGACAGGGGACTCCCTACAATGAGCAGTTCTTC. Its translation is CASSGKGQGTPYNEQFF.

In DNA, the CDR3 is TGTGCCAGCAGCCTACGAGGGACAGGGGGAATGCGGTCACCCCTCCACTTT. Translation: CASSLRGTGGMRSPLHF. The chain links TRBV4-2 to TRBJ1-6; 11 bases are a match to TRBD1. Trimming cost V 4 bases and J 10 bases; bases outside gene matches: 12. CDR1 and CDR2 from the germline V gene are LGHNA and YNFKEQ. The CDR3 is 17 amino acids.

The chain combines TRBV6-6 with TRBJ1-1; D ambiguous. Trimming left V 7 bases short and J 1 base short, with 4 bases between. The germline V gene has CDR1 MNHNY and CDR2 SVGAGI (reference sequence). The CDR3 is 11 amino acids. CDR3 loop: CASKANTEAFF. The CDR3 DNA reads TGTGCCAGCAAAGCGAACACTGAAGCTTTCTTT.

The rearrangement uses TRBV2 and TRBJ2-7; 10 bases are shared with TRBD1. Germline V gene data show CDR1 as SNHLY and CDR2 as FYNNEI. After removal of 3 bases from V and 2 bases from J, the junction contained 4 bases not matched to a gene. This CDR3 is 15 amino acids long. CDR3 protein: CASSEGQGRPYEQYF. The CDR3 nucleotides are TGTGCCAGCAGTGAGGGACAGGGGAGGCCCTACGAGCAGTACTTC.

V and J are TRBV18 and TRBJ2-7; D possibly corresponds to TRBD2 (7 bases). V was clipped by 3 bases and J by 6 bases, with 15 bases between them. Germline V CDR1 and CDR2: KGHSH, LQKENI. This CDR3 region has 14 residues. The CDR3, as DNA: TGTGCCAGCTCACCTCCGGGCGGGGGCCTCGAGCAGTACTTC. Its translation: CASSPPGGGLEQYF.

The CDR3 bases are TGTGCCAGTACCGTTGGGAGACCCGGGACAGTTGACAATGAGCAGTTCTTC. It is translated as CASTVGRPGTVDNEQFF. The chain carries TRBV19 and TRBJ2-1; TRBD1 matches 7 bases. CDR1 is LNHDA, CDR2 SQIVND, per germline (reference sequence). The CDR3 runs to 17 residues. J was trimmed by 5 bases and V by 7 bases; bases with no gene match: 17. Complete variable domain (other parts from reference TRBV19 and TRBJ2-1): DGGITQSPKYLFRKEGQNVTLSCEQNLNHDAMYWYRQDPGQGLRLIYYSQIVNDFQKGDIAEGYSVSREKKESFPLTVTSAQKNPTAFYLCASTVGRPGTVDNEQFFGPGTRLTVL.